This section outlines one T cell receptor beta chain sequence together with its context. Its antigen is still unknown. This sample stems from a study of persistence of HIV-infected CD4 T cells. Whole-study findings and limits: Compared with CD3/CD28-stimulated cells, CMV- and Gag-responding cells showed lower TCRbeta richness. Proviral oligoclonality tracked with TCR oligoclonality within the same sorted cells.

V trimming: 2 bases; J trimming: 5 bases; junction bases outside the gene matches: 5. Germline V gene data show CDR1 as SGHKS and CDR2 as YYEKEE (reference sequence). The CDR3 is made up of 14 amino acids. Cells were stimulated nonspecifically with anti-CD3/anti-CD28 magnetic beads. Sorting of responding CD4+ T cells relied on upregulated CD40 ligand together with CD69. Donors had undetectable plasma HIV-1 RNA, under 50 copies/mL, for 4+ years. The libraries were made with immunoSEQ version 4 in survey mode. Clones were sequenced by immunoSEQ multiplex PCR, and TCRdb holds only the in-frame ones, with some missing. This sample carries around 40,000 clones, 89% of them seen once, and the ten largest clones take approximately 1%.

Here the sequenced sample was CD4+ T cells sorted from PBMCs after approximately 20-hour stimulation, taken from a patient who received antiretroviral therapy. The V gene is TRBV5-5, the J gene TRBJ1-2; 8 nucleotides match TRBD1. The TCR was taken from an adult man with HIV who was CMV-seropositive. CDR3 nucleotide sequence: TGTGCCAGCAGCTTCGGACAGGGCAATTATGGCTACACCTTC. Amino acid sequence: CASSFGQGNYGYTF.